Presented here are 4 T cell receptor beta chains from one specimen sequenced in a study of fetal regulatory T cell absence and autoimmunity. Sequencing was performed with immunoSEQ multiplex PCR; in TCRdb, only in-frame clones are kept and a portion is missing. The table records roughly 95,000 clones, roughly 78% of them present only once. Material for sequencing was pancreas tissue. These receptors all stem from a male donor with IPEX syndrome.

A note on this clone: The junction does not match germline at one end; this may be a read error. This chain connects TRBV5-4 to TRBJ2-3; D gene uncertain. Germline V gene sequence: CDR1 SGHNT, CDR2 YYREEE (reference sequence). The CDR3 runs 14 residues. CDR3 in DNA: TGTGCCAGCAGCTTTAACGCCCGCACGGATACGCAGTATTTT. It encodes CASSFNARTDTQYF. The whole variable domain, remainder taken from reference TRBV5-4 and TRBJ2-3, is ETGVTQSPTHLIKTRGQQVTLRCSSQSGHNTVSWYQQALGQGPQFIFQYYREEENGRGNFPPRFSGLQFPNYSSELNVNALELDDSALYLCASSFNARTDTQYFGPGTRLTVL.

The gene calls are TRBV5-6 and TRBJ2-5; the D gene is possibly TRBD1 (5 bases). Germline lookup yields CDR1 SGHDT and CDR2 YYEEEE. V was shortened by 0 bases and J by 3 bases, with 12 bases between the two germline ends. This CDR3 is 15 amino acids long. The CDR3 is CASSLDWQGEETQYF. In DNA form, the CDR3 reads TGTGCCAGCAGCTTGGACTGGCAGGGTGAAGAGACCCAGTACTTC.

This clone was seen only a few times. This rearrangement joins TRBV18 to TRBJ1-2; 10 bases agree with TRBD1. The CDR3 contains 16 residues. CDR1 KGHSH and CDR2 LQKENI come from the germline V gene. With 3 bases clipped from V and 9 bases from J, the junction kept 13 bases outside the gene matches. The CDR3 sequence is CASSPRYRDRGTSYTF. Written as DNA, the CDR3 is TGTGCCAGCTCACCTCGGTACCGGGACAGGGGAACGAGCTACACCTTC.

CDR3 in amino acids: CASSYQGPWAEKLFF. CDR3 DNA sequence: TGCGCCAGCAGCTATCAGGGTCCTTGGGCTGAAAAACTGTTTTTT. V is TRBV4-1 and J is TRBJ1-4; D is possibly TRBD1 (5 bases). V lost 5 bases, J lost 7 bases, and 17 bases lay in between. The CDR3 totals 15 residues. Germline V gene sequence: CDR1 MGHRA, CDR2 YSYEKL.